Listed below are T cell receptor beta chains from one sample, sequenced in a study of blood T cells in healthy people across ages. Using its own MiXCR run on the 5' RACE reads, TCRdb lists one record per CDR3 protein. In the table there are around 850,000 distinct CDR3 sequences, around 36% of which are singletons. The sequencing sample was made of blood. The origin of the receptors is a man aged 18 to 30 in good health. Both conserved end residues are part of each CDR3. The order of the fields is clone size, J gene, V gene, D gene, CDR3 protein, CDR3 DNA. The D gene is left open where the match is weak. Size is omitted from some rows. Given values are once, few, many or a class for expanded clones.

few	TRBJ2-3	TRBV4-3	.	CASSQVRGGVPTDAQYF	TGCGCCAGCAGCCAGGTTCGCGGAGGGGTCCCCACAGATGCGCAGTATTTT
.	TRBJ2-5	TRBV4-2	.	CASSQEKGIEQYF	TGTGCCAGCAGCCAAGAAAAAGGAATTGAGCAGTACTTC
.	TRBJ1-6	TRBV4-3	.	CASSQDGYGQSYSPLHF	TGCGCCAGCAGCCAAGATGGTTATGGACAGAGCTATTCACCCCTCCACTTT
few	TRBJ1-4	TRBV5-1	.	CASSPQVGKEEKLFF	TGCGCCAGCAGCCCCCAGGTTGGGAAGGAGGAAAAACTGTTTTTT
many	TRBJ2-3	TRBV5-1	.	CASSLERGDTQYF	TGTGCCAGCAGCCTTGAACGAGGAGATACGCAGTATTTT
.	TRBJ1-6	TRBV12-3/TRBV12-4	.	CASRRDAGNSPLHF	TGTGCCAGCAGGCGGGACGCTGGTAATTCACCCCTCCACTTT
.	TRBJ2-3	TRBV5-1	.	CASRNSVGTDTQYF	TGCGCCAGCAGGAACTCCGTAGGCACAGATACGCAGTATTTT
few	TRBJ1-2	TRBV27	.	CASKTGTLNYGYTF	TGTGCCAGCAAAACAGGTACACTGAACTATGGCTACACCTTC
.	TRBJ1-2	TRBV18	.	CASSQRTVANGYTF	TGTGCCAGCTCACAAAGGACAGTGGCTAATGGCTACACCTTC
.	TRBJ2-1	TRBV7-2	.	CASSFSPYNEQFF	TGTGCCAGCAGCTTCTCCCCCTACAATGAGCAGTTCTTC
many	TRBJ2-7	TRBV6-5	.	CASRPTGSSYEQYF	TGTGCCAGCAGGCCAACAGGGAGCTCCTACGAGCAGTACTTC
.	TRBJ2-7	TRBV7-2	.	CASSAQGNEQYF	TGTGCCAGCAGCGCACAAGGCAATGAGCAGTACTTC
.	TRBJ2-7	TRBV14	.	CASSQVMGWDEQYF	TGTGCCAGCAGCCAAGTCATGGGGTGGGATGAGCAGTACTTC
.	TRBJ1-2	TRBV5-5	TRBD1	CASSRDSDGYTF	TGTGCCAGCAGCAGGGACAGTGATGGCTACACCTTC
.	TRBJ2-2	TRBV7-8	.	CASSYRRDTGELFF	TGTGCCAGCAGCTACCGCCGGGACACCGGGGAGCTGTTTTTT
few	TRBJ2-5	TRBV12-3/TRBV12-4	TRBD2	CASSMGGEETQYF	TGTGCCAGCAGTATGGGGGGGGAAGAGACCCAGTACTTC
.	TRBJ2-5	TRBV20-1	TRBD2	CSAIPFPSGGAGRETQYF	TGCAGTGCTATCCCCTTTCCTAGCGGGGGGGCCGGACGAGAGACCCAGTACTTC
.	TRBJ2-7	TRBV7-2	TRBD1	CASSLVGTGVNGQYF	TGTGCCAGCAGCTTAGTCGGGACAGGGGTCAACGGGCAGTACTTC
few	TRBJ1-5	TRBV6-6	.	CASSYPRDMVNQPQHF	TGTGCCAGCAGTTACCCGAGGGACATGGTCAATCAGCCCCAGCATTTT
.	TRBJ2-7	TRBV7-2	.	CASSSIFGTDSYEQYF	TGTGCCAGCAGCTCAATCTTTGGGACGGACTCCTACGAGCAGTACTTC
few	TRBJ1-6	TRBV28	TRBD1	CASSSAGGTSPPHF	TGTGCCAGCAGTTCGGCAGGGGGCACTTCACCCCCCCACTTT
.	TRBJ2-3	TRBV7-9	.	CASSLYQADTRYF	TGTGCCAGCAGCTTGTATCAAGCAGATACGCGGTATTTT
.	TRBJ2-3	TRBV7-8	.	CASSPVVSTDTQYF	TGTGCCAGCAGCCCCGTGGTATCCACAGATACGCAGTATTTT
.	TRBJ1-4	TRBV4-2	TRBD1	CASSQERGRTPNEKLFF	TGTGCCAGCAGCCAAGAGAGGGGGCGGACACCAAATGAAAAACTGTTTTTT
.	TRBJ2-3	TRBV7-9	.	CASTAAGTTTDTQYF	TGTGCCAGCACCGCGGCAGGGACCACCACAGATACGCAGTATTTT
few	TRBJ1-6	TRBV12-3/TRBV12-4	.	CASSSGRDWNSPLHF	TGTGCCAGCAGTTCCGGAAGGGACTGGAATTCACCCCTCCACTTT
.	TRBJ2-1	TRBV6-6	TRBD1	CASSYGSGGSYNEQFF	TGTGCCAGCAGCTACGGCTCAGGGGGCTCCTACAATGAGCAGTTCTTC